The next 10 T cell receptor beta chains were all read from a single sample in a study of CD8 T cells in ankylosing spondylitis. TCRdb processed the 5' RACE reads anew with MiXCR; each CDR3 protein has one entry. The profile shows around 230,000 distinct CDR3 sequences, roughly 8% of them singletons. Sequenced material: blood, either unsorted or a sorted T cell fraction (not recorded which). Source of these receptors: a female donor with ankylosing spondylitis or in good health (not recorded which).

This clonotype was detected only a few times. The V and J genes are TRBV7-9 and TRBJ2-1; 9 bases line up with TRBD2. V lost 0 bases, J lost 5 bases, and 5 bases stayed unmatched. Germline loops: CDR1 SEHNR, CDR2 FQNEAQ (reference sequence). The CDR3 covers 16 residues. The CDR3 reads CASSLAASGDHNEQFF. As DNA, the CDR3 is TGTGCCAGCAGCTTAGCGGCTAGCGGGGATCACAATGAGCAGTTCTTC.

The chain joins TRBV7-2 to TRBJ2-7, with D unclear. Germline V gene sequence: CDR1 SGHTA, CDR2 FQGNSA. The ends were cut back, 5 bases at V and 3 bases at J, with 11 bases in the middle. This CDR3 contains 13 residues. CDR3 nucleotide sequence: TGTGCCAGCAGCCTTGGGCGAAACTACGAGCAGTACTTC. Translation: CASSLGRNYEQYF.

This clonotype was seen repeatedly, ten times or more. The chain uses TRBV5-6 and TRBJ2-1; D is undetermined. The V gene lost 2 bases and the J gene lost 4 bases, with 4 bases spanning the gap. The CDR3 sequence is 12 residues long. CDR1 is SGHDT and CDR2 is YYEEEE in the germline V gene. CDR3 residues: CASSLEYNEQFF. CDR3 sequence (DNA): TGTGCCAGCAGCTTAGAGTACAATGAGCAGTTCTTC.

This clonotype appeared many times. The chain combines TRBV6-1 with TRBJ2-2, with 12 bases aligning to TRBD1. The length of the CDR3 is 14 residues. The ends lost 8 bases at V and 7 bases at J; junction bases unmatched: 5. CDR1 is MNHNS and CDR2 is SASEGT in the germline V gene. The CDR3 DNA reads TGTGCCAGCTTTGGGACAGGGGGCATCGGGGAGCTGTTTTTT. Translating gives CASFGTGGIGELFF.

This chain links TRBV2 with TRBJ2-7; 10 nucleotides agree with TRBD2. The V gene's germline CDR1 is SNHLY and CDR2 FYNNEI. The V gene end was trimmed by 3 bases and the J gene end by 3 bases; junction bases not matched to a gene: 8. The CDR3 is 16 amino acids. CDR3 DNA sequence: TGTGCCAGCAGTGATCCAAGCGGGAGGGTGTACTACGAGCAGTACTTC. It yields the protein CASSDPSGRVYYEQYF.

This clonotype occurred many times. The chain recombines TRBV11-3 with TRBJ2-2, with D perhaps matching TRBD2 (5 bases). This CDR3 is 15 amino acids long. The germline CDR1 and CDR2 sequences are SGHNT and YENEEA. The V gene lost 5 bases and the J gene lost 7 bases, with 17 bases spanning the gap. The CDR3 sequence is CASSLFGIPGGELFF. CDR3 DNA sequence: TGTGCCAGCAGCCTCTTCGGGATTCCAGGCGGGGAGCTGTTTTTT.

This clonotype was found many times. The chain links TRBV29-1 to TRBJ2-5, with 9 bases aligning to TRBD2. The trim removed 3 bases at V and 4 bases at J, leaving 6 bases unmatched. CDR1 SQVTM and CDR2 ANQGSEA come from the germline V gene. The CDR3 length is 14 residues. In DNA form, the CDR3 reads TGCAGCGTTGAGAGTAGCGGGAGACGAGAGACCCAGTACTTC. Translated, it gives CSVESSGRRETQYF.

This clonotype has at least ten counts. J is TRBJ1-6 and V is TRBV4-3, with a possible D match to TRBD1 (5 bases). This CDR3 comprises 13 residues. V shed 0 bases and J shed 10 bases, with 7 bases lying between them. From germline, CDR1 is LGHNA and CDR2 YSLEER. The CDR3 DNA follows: TGCGCCAGCAGCCAAGATGGGGACTCACCCCTCCACTTT. Amino acids: CASSQDGDSPLHF.

At least ten counts were recorded for this clonotype. V gene TRBV28 combines with J gene TRBJ2-7; D possibly corresponds to TRBD2 (5 bases). The CDR3 consists of 15 residues. V lost 5 bases to trimming and J lost 0 bases, with 14 bases between them. Germline CDR1 MDHEN, CDR2 SYDVKM. The CDR3 DNA sequence: TGTGCCAGCAGTCCCCCGGGTGGGAGCTCCTACGAGCAGTACTTC. Protein: CASSPPGGSSYEQYF.

This clonotype was seen many times. The rearrangement joins TRBV25-1 to TRBJ2-7; D is uncertain. Germline V gene lookup returns CDR1 MGHDK and CDR2 SYGVNS. The CDR3 extends over 12 amino acids. Trimming took off 3 bases at V and 4 bases at J, with 7 bases between the two ends. The CDR3 is CASSEGIYEQYF. CDR3 DNA: TGTGCCAGCAGTGAGGGAATTTACGAGCAGTACTTC.